The sequence of this TCR beta chain was determined in a study of spatial heterogeneity in lung cancer. The sample's time point: sample taken at primary tumor resection. Whole RNA came from tumor, nontumor lung or frozen PBMC and was sequenced without being sorted. At least ten counts were recorded for this clonotype. Trimming took off 4 bases at V and 1 base at J, with 8 bases between the two ends. The CDR3 is made up of 13 amino acids. Germline-derived CDR1 and CDR2 are SQVTM and ANQGSEA. TCRdb re-derived calls from the 5' RACE reads in MiXCR, one entry per CDR3 protein. The sample lists approximately 52,000 distinct CDR3 sequences; around 6.7% were seen once.

The source of this sequence is a female donor with early-stage non-small cell lung cancer. The sequencing here drew on PBMCs, taken at surgery. The chain recombines TRBV29-1 with TRBJ1-3; no clear D gene. CDR3 coding DNA: TGCAGCGTTGTGCGAGGGTCTGGAAACACCATATATTTT. It is translated as CSVVRGSGNTIYF.